The clone carrying this T cell receptor beta chain has just a few counts. The data originate from a study of identical twins. MiXCR, applied by TCRdb to the 5' RACE reads, yields one record per CDR3 protein. The data contain 450,000 to 600,000 distinct CDR3 sequences, more than 20% of them seen just once; the ten biggest clones take up 0.4% to 0.6%. The CDR3 has 13 residues. With 2 bases clipped from V and 6 bases from J, the junction kept 2 bases outside the gene matches. Germline-derived CDR1 and CDR2 are SEHNR and FQNEAQ (reference sequence). The same sample was also studied in work on yellow fever vaccine responses in identical twins.

Sequenced material: CD4+ T cells sorted from blood. This rearrangement joins TRBV7-9 to TRBJ1-2; TRBD1 matches at 8 bases. The origin of this receptor is a woman aged 18 to 35 in good health. This chain's CDR3 is CASSLQGADGYTF. DNA for the CDR3: TGTGCCAGCAGCTTACAGGGGGCGGATGGCTACACCTTC.